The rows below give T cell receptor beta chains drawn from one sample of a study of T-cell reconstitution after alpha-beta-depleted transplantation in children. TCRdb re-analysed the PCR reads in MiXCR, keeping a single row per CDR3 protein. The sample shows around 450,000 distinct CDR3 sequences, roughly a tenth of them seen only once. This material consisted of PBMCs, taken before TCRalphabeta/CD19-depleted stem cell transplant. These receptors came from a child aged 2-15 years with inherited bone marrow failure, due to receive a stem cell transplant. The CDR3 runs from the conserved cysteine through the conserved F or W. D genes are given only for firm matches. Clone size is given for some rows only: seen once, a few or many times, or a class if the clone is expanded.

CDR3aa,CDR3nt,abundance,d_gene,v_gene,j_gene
CASSLSRSPYNEQFF,TGTGCCAGCAGCTTAAGCAGGTCCCCCTACAATGAGCAGTTCTTC,many,.,TRBV5-5,TRBJ2-1
CASSYGTPEAFF,TGTGCCAGCAGTTACGGGACCCCTGAAGCTTTCTTT,few,.,TRBV12-3/TRBV12-4,TRBJ1-1
CASSLVVREGTDTQYF,TGTGCCAGCAGCTTAGTCGTCAGGGAAGGGACAGATACGCAGTATTTT,.,.,TRBV7-9,TRBJ2-3
CSARNPGRSYNEQFF,TGCAGTGCTCGAAATCCCGGGAGGAGCTACAATGAGCAGTTCTTC,.,TRBD2,TRBV20-1,TRBJ2-1
CASSVGGGGRAFF,TGTGCCAGCAGCGTAGGGGGAGGGGGCAGGGCTTTCTTT,many,TRBD1,TRBV9,TRBJ1-1
CASSFSGTDNEKLFF,TGTGCCAGCAGCTTTTCTGGGACAGATAATGAAAAACTGTTTTTT,many,TRBD1,TRBV7-9,TRBJ1-4
CSSGLMNTEAFF,TGCAGCTCCGGGTTGATGAACACTGAAGCTTTCTTT,many,.,TRBV29-1,TRBJ1-1
CSAEANPGLADHASYNEQFF,TGCAGTGCTGAAGCTAATCCGGGACTAGCGGACCACGCGAGCTACAATGAGCAGTTCTTC,.,TRBD2,TRBV20-1,TRBJ2-1
CASSLRLWAVDRGLYGYTF,TGTGCCAGCAGTTTAAGGTTGTGGGCCGTGGACAGAGGCCTCTATGGCTACACCTTC,many,.,TRBV28,TRBJ1-2
CSARRREGLLAYEQYF,TGCAGTGCTAGGCGGCGGGAGGGCCTTCTGGCCTACGAGCAGTACTTC,.,TRBD2,TRBV20-1,TRBJ2-7
CSVLPSFGGQYGYTF,TGCAGCGTTCTCCCTTCGTTCGGGGGACAGTATGGCTACACCTTC,few,TRBD1,TRBV29-1,TRBJ1-2
CAWTYPFSWLGPTEAFF,TGTGCCTGGACTTACCCCTTTAGCTGGCTGGGGCCCACTGAAGCTTTCTTT,.,.,TRBV30,TRBJ1-1
CASSQDWRGGPSYNEQFF,TGCGCCAGCAGCCAAGATTGGCGCGGGGGCCCTTCCTACAATGAGCAGTTCTTC,many,.,TRBV4-3,TRBJ2-1
CSARDPRASGSYEQYF,TGCAGTGCTAGAGATCCGCGGGCTAGCGGGAGCTACGAGCAGTACTTC,many,TRBD2,TRBV20-1,TRBJ2-7
CASSSTGTSPSPSYNEQFF,TGTGCCAGCAGCTCAACCGGGACTAGTCCCTCACCCTCCTACAATGAGCAGTTCTTC,many,TRBD2,TRBV7-9,TRBJ2-1